Listed below are T cell receptor beta chains from one sample, sequenced in a study of Ad26.COV2.S vaccination and SARS-CoV-2 variants. Measured with immunoSEQ multiplex PCR; TCRdb has only the in-frame clones, and not every one. This table holds roughly 300,000 clones, around nine tenths found once. The starting material was peripheral blood, obtained in a trial of Ad26.COV2.S vaccine versus placebo. These receptors all stem from a person between 18 and 60 years old who received the Ad26.COV2.S COVID-19 vaccine or a placebo. Each CDR3 is given with its conserved first and last residue. A D gene is named only where the DNA matches it firmly. Some rows have no size entry. The others give once, few or many, or a class for an expanded clone.

DNA	CDR3	D	V	size	J
TGCAGCGTTGTGGCCGTTTCCACCGGGGAGCTGTTTTTT	CSVVAVSTGELFF	NA	TRBV29-1	NA	TRBJ2-2
TGTGCCTGGAGCGCTGCCGCGGGAAACGAGCAGTACTTC	CAWSAAAGNEQYF	NA	TRBV30	NA	TRBJ2-7
TGTGCCAGCAGTTATAGGACAGGCACCGGCTACACCTTC	CASSYRTGTGYTF	TRBD1	TRBV27	NA	TRBJ1-2
TGCGCCAGCAGCCCCCTCGGTACAGGGATGTTCTTC	CASSPLGTGMFF	NA	TRBV4-1	NA	TRBJ2-1
TGTGCCAGCAGCCCAGGGAGGGAGCTGTTTTTT	CASSPGRELFF	NA	TRBV3-1/TRBV3-2	NA	TRBJ2-2
TGTGCCAGCAGCCAAGCCCGGACAGTGAACACTGAAGCTTTCTTT	CASSQARTVNTEAFF	NA	TRBV4-2	NA	TRBJ1-1
TGTGCCATCAGTGATGGGCAGGGGAGTGCTTTCTTT	CAISDGQGSAFF	NA	TRBV10-3	once	TRBJ1-1
TGTGCCAGCAGTTTATCGTTTGGCGAGGGCAGGCCCTACGAGCAGTACTTC	CASSLSFGEGRPYEQYF	NA	TRBV27	NA	TRBJ2-7
TGTGCCAGCAGTTTATCAGCCCGACCGTACGAGCAGTACTTC	CASSLSARPYEQYF	NA	TRBV27	NA	TRBJ2-7
TGTGCCAGTAGTATAGAAGGCGACAGGAACCTGGATACGCAGTATTTT	CASSIEGDRNLDTQYF	NA	TRBV19	NA	TRBJ2-3
TGCAGCGTCATAGGGGGGGGGCTTACTACGCAGTATTTT	CSVIGGGLTTQYF	NA	TRBV29-1	NA	TRBJ2-3
TGTGCCAGCAGCTCGGACGGGTCCGGTGAGCAGTTCTTC	CASSSDGSGEQFF	NA	TRBV7-9	NA	TRBJ2-1
TGTGCCAGCAGTTTAGGCACAGGGTCTGGGAATTCACCCCTCCACTTT	CASSLGTGSGNSPLHF	NA	TRBV28	NA	TRBJ1-6
TGTGCCAGTAGGAGTGGGGGGGACCTGAACACTGAAGCTTTCTTT	CASRSGGDLNTEAFF	NA	TRBV19	NA	TRBJ1-1
TGTGCCAGCAGCTTCGTGGGCACCATCGAAGAGCTGTTTTTT	CASSFVGTIEELFF	NA	TRBV7-9	NA	TRBJ2-2
TGTGCCAGCAGTATCCCCACACTGAACACTGAAGCTTTCTTT	CASSIPTLNTEAFF	NA	TRBV28	NA	TRBJ1-1
TGTGCCAGTAGTGAGGGGCAGGGGTGGCCCCAGCATTTT	CASSEGQGWPQHF	NA	TRBV19	NA	TRBJ1-5
TGCGCCAGCAGCCTACCGACAGGGGATACGCAGTATTTT	CASSLPTGDTQYF	TRBD1	TRBV5-1	NA	TRBJ2-3
TGTGCCAGCTCACCATGGGAGATCAATCAGCCCCAGCATTTT	CASSPWEINQPQHF	NA	TRBV18	NA	TRBJ1-5
TGCAGCGTTGAAGGGGTAGCGGGAGCTCGTGAGCAGTTCTTC	CSVEGVAGAREQFF	TRBD2	TRBV29-1	NA	TRBJ2-1
TGTGCTAGTGGTTTGGCCCCAGGGAGTGGTTACGAGCAGTACTTC	CASGLAPGSGYEQYF	NA	TRBV12-5	NA	TRBJ2-7
TGTGCCAGCAGTTATCCCCTCCCCTCTGGGGCCAACGTCCTGACTTTC	CASSYPLPSGANVLTF	NA	TRBV6-2/TRBV6-3	NA	TRBJ2-6
TGTGCCAGCAGAAGGACAGGGTCTAACTATGGCTACACCTTC	CASRRTGSNYGYTF	TRBD1	TRBV27	NA	TRBJ1-2
TGTGCCAGCAGCTTCGGGATTCCAAGACCCCTTTACAATGAGCAGTTCTTC	CASSFGIPRPLYNEQFF	NA	TRBV5-8	NA	TRBJ2-1
TGTGCCAGCAGCTTAGTCGGTACAGGGGGCACAGATACGCAGTATTTT	CASSLVGTGGTDTQYF	TRBD1	TRBV7-2	NA	TRBJ2-3
TGTGCCTGGAGCGCCTCCGGGACAGGGAGTAAAAAACTGTTTTTT	CAWSASGTGSKKLFF	TRBD1	TRBV30	NA	TRBJ1-4
TGTGCCAGCAGGGACGGGGGGACCACAGATACGCAGTATTTT	CASRDGGTTDTQYF	TRBD2	TRBV2	few	TRBJ2-3